At least ten counts were recorded for the clone carrying this T cell receptor beta chain. This entry belongs to a study of CD8+CD57+ T cells in acquired aplastic anemia. The template used for profiling TCR beta VDJ and CDR3 was genomic DNA. TCRdb independently ran MiXCR on the reads; one entry per CDR3 protein. The sample yields some 200,000 distinct CDR3 sequences, almost 35% seen once. Sequencing was carried out using sorted CD4+, CD8+, or CD8+CD57+ T cells (not recorded which) from PBMCs. The source is a human donor in good health, serving as a control.

The CDR3 DNA reads TGTGCCAGCAGAGAGGGAGGGGACTATGGCTACACCTTC. It translates to CASREGGDYGYTF. The chain is built from TRBV25-1 and TRBJ1-2; the D gene is possibly TRBD1 (5 bases). V shed 6 bases and J shed 3 bases, with 11 bases lying between them. The CDR3 is 13 amino acids. Per germline, CDR1 MGHDK and CDR2 SYGVNS.